These 5 T cell receptor beta chains share one sample of origin, sequenced in a study of lymphopenia after photon versus proton radiotherapy. Using immunoSEQ multiplex PCR, the repertoire was profiled, and TCRdb retains in-frame clones only, with some absent. Of thousands of clones in the sample, 76% were seen once. This specimen was peripheral blood, taken from a patient treated with proton-based radiotherapy. These receptor sequences come from a man of 80 years or more with esophageal cancer.

This sequence joins TRBV23-1 and TRBJ2-7; 9 bases are a match to TRBD1. TRBV23-1 is an ORF, and what it does is uncertain. The CDR3 spans 16 residues. Losses at the gene ends were 3 bases for V and 3 bases for J; bases not matched to a gene: 9. The CDR3 bases are TGCGCCAGCAGTCAGACTCCGGGACAGGGCTTCTACGAGCAGTACTTC. It yields the protein CASSQTPGQGFYEQYF.

The chain recombines TRBV27 with TRBJ2-1, with 11 bases identical to TRBD2. Germline V gives CDR1 MNHEY, CDR2 SMNVEV (reference sequence). This CDR3 comprises 22 residues. The J segment lost 6 bases and the V segment lost 0 bases, leaving 22 bases of the junction unmatched. The CDR3 nucleotides read TGTGCCAGCAGTTTATCCCCCAACCCGGGACTAGCGGTACAGGGGGATAGCAATGAGCAGTTCTTC. Encoded protein: CASSLSPNPGLAVQGDSNEQFF.

The J gene is TRBJ2-5, the V gene TRBV2; D is possibly TRBD2 (5 bases). V shed 1 base and J shed 1 base, with 19 bases lying between them. This CDR3 comprises 18 residues. Germline assignment: CDR1 SNHLY and CDR2 FYNNEI. CDR3 sequence reads: CASSEGTQSRAPQETQYF. CDR3 sequence (DNA): TGTGCCAGCAGTGAAGGGACCCAGTCGAGGGCCCCCCAAGAGACCCAGTACTTC.

This clone has just one count. The V gene is TRBV7-2, the J gene TRBJ2-1; D could derive from TRBD1 or TRBD2 (6 bases each). Trimming cost V 4 bases and J 8 bases, with 12 bases left between them. Germline V lookup: CDR1 SGHTA, CDR2 FQGNSA. The CDR3 has 13 residues. CDR3: CASSWGAGDEQFF. The CDR3 DNA is TGTGCCAGCAGCTGGGGGGCGGGCGATGAGCAGTTCTTC.

The chain links TRBV7-8 to TRBJ2-3; 9 bases line up with TRBD2. The CDR3 covers 15 residues. Looked up from germline, CDR1 is SGHVS and CDR2 is FQNEAQ. J lost 5 bases, V lost 5 bases, and 8 bases had no gene match. CDR3 sequence reads: CASSVVAGVKDTQYF. DNA for the CDR3: TGTGCCAGCAGCGTAGTAGCGGGAGTGAAAGATACGCAGTATTTT. Full variable domain (missing parts from reference TRBV7-8 and TRBJ2-3): GAGVSQSPRYKVAKRGQDVALRCDPISGHVSLFWYQQALGQGPEFLTYFQNEAQLDKSGLPSDRFFAERPEGSVSTLKIQRTQQEDSAVYLCASSVVAGVKDTQYFGPGTRLTVL.